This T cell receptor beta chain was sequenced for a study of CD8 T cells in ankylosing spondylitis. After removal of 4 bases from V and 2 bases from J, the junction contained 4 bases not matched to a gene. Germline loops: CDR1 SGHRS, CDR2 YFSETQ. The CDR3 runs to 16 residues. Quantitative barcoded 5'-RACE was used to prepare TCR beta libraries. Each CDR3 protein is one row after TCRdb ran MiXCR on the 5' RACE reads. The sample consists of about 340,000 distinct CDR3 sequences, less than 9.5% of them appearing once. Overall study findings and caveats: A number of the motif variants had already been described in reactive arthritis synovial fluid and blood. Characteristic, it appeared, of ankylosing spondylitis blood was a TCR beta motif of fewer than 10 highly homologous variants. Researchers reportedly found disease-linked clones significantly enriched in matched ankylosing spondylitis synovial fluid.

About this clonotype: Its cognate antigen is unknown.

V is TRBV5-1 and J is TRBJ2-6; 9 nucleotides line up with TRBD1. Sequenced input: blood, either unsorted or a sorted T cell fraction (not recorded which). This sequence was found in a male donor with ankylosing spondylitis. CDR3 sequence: CASSTRTGAGANVLTF. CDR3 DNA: TGCGCCAGCAGCACGAGGACAGGGGCTGGGGCCAACGTCCTGACTTTC.